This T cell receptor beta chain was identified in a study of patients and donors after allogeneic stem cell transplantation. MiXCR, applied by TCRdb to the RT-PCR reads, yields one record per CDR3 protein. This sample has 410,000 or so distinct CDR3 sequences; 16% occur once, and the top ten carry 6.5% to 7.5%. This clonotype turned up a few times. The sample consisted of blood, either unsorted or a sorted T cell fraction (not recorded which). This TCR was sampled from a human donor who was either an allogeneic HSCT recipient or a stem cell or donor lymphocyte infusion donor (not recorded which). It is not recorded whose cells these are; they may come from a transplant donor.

The CDR3 DNA reads as TGTGCCAGCAGCCCCCGGACTAGCGGGAGGCCTTCCTACAATGAGCAGTTCTTC. Amino acid sequence: CASSPRTSGRPSYNEQFF. The chain carries TRBV9 and TRBJ2-1; 14 bases match TRBD2. There are 18 residues in the CDR3. Germline V gene data show CDR1 as SGDLS and CDR2 as YYNGEE. After removal of 4 bases from V and 1 base from J, the junction contained 7 bases not matched to a gene.